This TCR beta chain was documented in a study of blood T cell repertoires in COVID-19. Here immunoSEQ multiplex PCR was the method, and the copy in TCRdb shows in-frame clones only, minus some. This sample carries around 170,000 clones, approximately 86% of them seen once, and the ten largest clones take approximately 0.5%. V lost 6 bases and J 5 bases, leaving 13 bases between the germline ends. Germline loops: CDR1 MNHEY, CDR2 SMNVEV (reference sequence). The CDR3 length is 13 residues. This clone was seen a few times. The TCR comes from a man aged 55 to 69 with COVID-19, enrolled during active disease. The specimen was peripheral blood. The chain combines TRBV27 with TRBJ1-1; TRBD1 is a possible D gene (5 bases). The CDR3 nucleotides are TGTGCCAGCAGCGGCTGGGGGGGGACTGAAGCTTTCTTT. Its protein is CASSGWGGTEAFF.